A single sample gave rise to the 19 T cell receptor beta chains below, sequenced in a study of T-cell reconstitution after alpha-beta-depleted transplantation in children. The TCRbeta library was prepared with unique molecular identifiers. TCRdb reprocessed the PCR reads via MiXCR and lists one record per CDR3 protein. The sample includes some 120,000 distinct CDR3 sequences, about a tenth of them seen just once. Source: PBMCs, mostly from graft donor cells, taken 180 days after TCRalphabeta/CD19-depleted stem cell transplant. The receptors come from a girl younger than two who had a stem cell transplant for combined immunodeficiency, so the T cells may come from the graft donor.

This clonotype has ten or more counts. This chain uses TRBV7-2 with TRBJ2-7; 7 bases match TRBD2. CDR3 size: 15 residues. Germline loops: CDR1 SGHTA, CDR2 FQGNSA. Unmatched junction bases numbered 10, after V lost 3 bases and J lost 5 bases. The CDR3: CASSLVGTTHDEQYF. CDR3 nucleotides: TGTGCCAGCAGCTTGGTCGGGACTACCCACGACGAGCAGTACTTC. The full variable domain, completed using reference TRBV7-2 and TRBJ2-7, is GAGVSQSPSNKVTEKGKDVELRCDPISGHTALYWYRQSLGQGLEFLIYFQGNSAPDKSGLPSDRFSAERTGGSVSTLTIQRTQQEDSAVYLCASSLVGTTHDEQYFGPGTRLTVT.

This clonotype was counted many times. The chain has TRBV4-3 and TRBJ2-7; D is possibly TRBD1 (6 bases). Germline CDR1 reads LGHNA; CDR2 reads YSLEER. This CDR3 contains 18 residues. Trimming stripped 0 bases from V and 1 base from J, with 19 bases between. This CDR3 is CASSQDRVGDTGSYEQYF. CDR3 DNA sequence: TGCGCCAGCAGCCAAGATCGGGTCGGGGACACGGGTTCCTACGAGCAGTACTTC.

The V gene is TRBV15, the J gene TRBJ2-1; D gene unclear. Looked up from germline, CDR1 is LNHNV and CDR2 is YYDKDF (reference sequence). This CDR3 is 15 amino acids long. Trimming removed 1 base at V and 4 bases at J, with 11 bases between. The CDR3, as DNA: TGTGCCACCAGCAGAGTATGGTTGGGATACAATGAGCAGTTCTTC. Translated: CATSRVWLGYNEQFF.

This clonotype was counted a few times. This sequence joins TRBV12-3 or TRBV12-4 and TRBJ1-5, with D tentatively TRBD1 (5 bases). The CDR3 contains 12 residues. V was pared by 6 bases and J by 7 bases, with 10 bases between. The CDR3 coding sequence is TGTGCCAGCAGGGGGGGTGGGCAGCCCCAGCATTTT. It translates to CASRGGGQPQHF.

V and J are TRBV27 and TRBJ2-3; 11 positions match TRBD2. The CDR3 has 16 residues. Germline CDR1 MNHEY, CDR2 SMNVEV (reference sequence). The ends lost 6 bases at V and 5 bases at J; junction bases unmatched: 10. CDR3 DNA sequence: TGTGCCAGCAGATATACGGGACTAGCGGCTGTAGATACGCAGTATTTT. Translating it yields CASRYTGLAAVDTQYF.

This clonotype has a handful of counts. The rearrangement uses TRBV7-9 and TRBJ1-1; TRBD1 might be the D (6 bases). The germline V gene encodes CDR1 SEHNR and CDR2 FQNEAQ (reference sequence). The CDR3 contains 14 residues. V lost 5 bases and J lost 6, with 16 bases in between. CDR3 region: CASSPRQAGPEAFF. The CDR3 nucleotides are TGTGCCAGCAGCCCTAGACAGGCTGGCCCTGAAGCTTTCTTT.

This clonotype came up a few times. The rearrangement uses TRBV6-5 and TRBJ2-5; D gene uncertain. The germline gives CDR1 MNHEY, CDR2 SVGAGI. The V end was cut by 0 bases, the J end by 5 bases, with 4 bases between. The CDR3 is 12 amino acids. The DNA for the CDR3 is TGTGCCAGCAGTTACTCCGGGGAGACCCAGTACTTC. Encoded protein: CASSYSGETQYF.

In this sample, this clonotype turned up many times. This chain links TRBV6-2 or TRBV6-3 with TRBJ2-2; D is undetermined. Germline lookup yields CDR1 MNHEY and CDR2 SVGEGT. Trimming left V 2 bases short and J 7 bases short, with 5 bases between. The CDR3 consists of 12 residues. CDR3 sequence reads: CASSYGVGELFF. In DNA, the CDR3 is TGTGCCAGCAGTTACGGGGTCGGGGAGCTGTTTTTT.

This clonotype showed up just a few times. In DNA, the CDR3 is TGTGCCAGCAGCGTGCAGGTGAACACTGAAGCTTTCTTT. Encoded protein: CASSVQVNTEAFF. The chain is built from TRBV7-3 and TRBJ1-1; D is unresolved. V was shortened by 5 bases and J by 0 bases, with 7 bases between the two germline ends. This CDR3 contains 13 residues. Germline CDR1 and CDR2: SGHTA and FQGTGA.

There are a few counts of this clonotype. The chain joins TRBV5-1 to TRBJ2-7, with 7 bases identical to TRBD1. The CDR3 has 14 residues. Per the germline V gene, CDR1 is SGHRS and CDR2 is YFSETQ. V shed 2 bases and J 2 bases; nucleotides not matched to a gene: 4. The CDR3 is CASSFTGDPYEQYF. Here the CDR3 DNA reads TGCGCCAGCAGCTTCACAGGGGATCCCTACGAGCAGTACTTC.

The CDR3 protein is CASSDGGDQHF. The CDR3 DNA is TGTGCCAGCAGTGATGGGGGGGATCAGCATTTT. The V gene is TRBV25-1, the J gene TRBJ1-5, with a possible D match to TRBD1 (5 bases). Germline V gene data show CDR1 as MGHDK and CDR2 as SYGVNS. The V end lost 3 bases, the J end lost 13 bases, and 10 bases lay between the germline ends. The CDR3 is 11 amino acids.

This clonotype was counted many times. The rearrangement joins TRBV5-1 to TRBJ2-3; 9 bases agree with TRBD1. Germline V gives CDR1 SGHRS, CDR2 YFSETQ. With V trimmed by 4 bases and J by 2 bases, 8 bases remained unmatched. The CDR3 is made up of 16 amino acids. CDR3: CASSRTRDRVTDTQYF. The CDR3 DNA follows: TGCGCCAGCAGCCGGACCCGGGACAGGGTCACAGATACGCAGTATTTT.

The chain links TRBV20-1 to TRBJ2-4; no clear D. The CDR3 has 16 amino acids. The V end lost 0 bases, the J end lost 0 bases, and 12 bases lay between the germline ends. Germline-derived CDR1 and CDR2 are DFQATT and SNEGSKA (reference sequence). The CDR3 is CSARDQAILAKNIQYF. The CDR3 coding sequence is TGCAGTGCTAGAGATCAGGCAATTCTAGCCAAAAACATTCAGTACTTC.

This clonotype has just a few counts. This sequence joins TRBV20-1 and TRBJ2-1; 7 positions agree with TRBD2. CDR3 length equals 15 residues. The junction had 12 bases not matched to a gene; V was cut back by 6 bases and J by 4 bases. Germline V lookup: CDR1 DFQATT, CDR2 SNEGSKA (reference sequence). CDR3 in amino acids: CSAVNRDYPYNEQFF. CDR3 nucleotides: TGCAGTGCCGTCAACCGGGACTATCCTTACAATGAGCAGTTCTTC.

V and J are TRBV20-1 and TRBJ1-2; D perhaps matches TRBD1 (5 bases). CDR1 DFQATT and CDR2 SNEGSKA come from the germline V gene (reference sequence). Trimming removed 7 bases from V and 4 bases from J, with 16 bases in between. The CDR3 has 13 residues. The CDR3 loop reads CSEQPGQTYGYTF. In nucleotides, the CDR3 is TGCAGTGAGCAACCGGGGCAGACCTATGGCTACACCTTC.

This clonotype showed up just a few times. The chain carries TRBV12-3 or TRBV12-4 and TRBJ2-5; the D gene is possibly TRBD2 (5 bases). V lost 0 bases, J lost 4 bases, and 15 bases lay in between. This CDR3 spans 16 amino acids. CDR3 in amino acids: CASSLAIPGLGETQYF. CDR3 in DNA: TGTGCCAGCAGTTTAGCGATTCCGGGGTTAGGAGAGACCCAGTACTTC.

Comment on this clonotype: A read error may produce the germline difference seen at one junction end. The DNA for the CDR3 is TGCGCCAGCAGCTTCCGAAAAGGGGGCTCGGCTGGGGCCAACGGCCTGACTTTC. This encodes CASSFRKGGSAGANGLTF. The rearrangement joins TRBV5-1 to TRBJ2-6; 7 bases agree with TRBD1. Germline CDR1 reads SGHRS; CDR2 reads YFSETQ. The CDR3 extends over 18 amino acids.

J is TRBJ1-5 and V is TRBV2; TRBD1 is a possible D gene (5 bases). The CDR3 covers 15 residues. The V and J ends lost 2 bases and 4 bases respectively, with 12 bases between them. CDR1 is SNHLY, CDR2 FYNNEI, per germline. This CDR3 reads CASSEWQGYNQPQHF. CDR3 bases: TGTGCCAGCAGTGAATGGCAGGGCTATAATCAGCCCCAGCATTTT.

The gene calls are TRBV12-3 or TRBV12-4 and TRBJ2-1; D is undetermined. V was pared by 2 bases and J by 7 bases, with 9 bases between. The CDR3 extends over 13 amino acids. CDR3: CASSLHSSNEQFF. The CDR3 coding sequence is TGTGCCAGCAGTTTACACAGTTCGAATGAGCAGTTCTTC.